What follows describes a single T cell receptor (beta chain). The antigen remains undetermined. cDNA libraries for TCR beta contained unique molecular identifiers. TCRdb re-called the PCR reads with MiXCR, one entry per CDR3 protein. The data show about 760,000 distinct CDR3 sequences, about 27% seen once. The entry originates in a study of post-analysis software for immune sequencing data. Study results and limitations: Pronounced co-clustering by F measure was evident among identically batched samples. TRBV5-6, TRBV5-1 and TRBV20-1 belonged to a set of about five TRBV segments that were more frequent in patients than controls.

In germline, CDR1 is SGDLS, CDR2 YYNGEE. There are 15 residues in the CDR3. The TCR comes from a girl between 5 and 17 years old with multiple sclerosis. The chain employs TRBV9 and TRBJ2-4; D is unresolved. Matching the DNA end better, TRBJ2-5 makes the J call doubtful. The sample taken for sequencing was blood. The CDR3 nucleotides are TGTGCCAGCAGCGCATCAGACCGCTTTTCAGAGACCCAGTACTTC. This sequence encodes CASSASDRFSETQYF.